This T cell receptor (beta chain) appears in the sequencing data of a study of T-cell memory formation after mild COVID-19. Study-wide results and limits: Pre-infection memory showed some responding clones, and this suggested that cross-reactive memory joined. Day 15 to 85 contractors were CD4/CD8 balanced; later expanders leaned CD4+.

TCRdb re-called the 5' RACE reads through MiXCR, storing one row per CDR3 protein. The table lists about 470,000 distinct CDR3 sequences, roughly 20% of them singletons. This clonotype was observed a single time. Its specificity is not known. The receptor was isolated from an adult woman who had mild COVID-19 (a few samples of this study predate the infection). Cell type and time point are not known. Input material: PBMCs or a T cell subset sorted from them (not recorded which).

Here the CDR3 reads CASSGTALSSYEQYF. The CDR3 DNA reads as TGTGCCAGCAGTGGAACAGCGCTAAGCTCCTACGAGCAGTACTTC. J is TRBJ2-7 and V is TRBV6-5; D gene unclear. The CDR3 extends over 15 amino acids. The V end lost 5 bases, the J end lost 0 bases, and 14 bases lay between the germline ends. Germline V gene sequence: CDR1 MNHEY, CDR2 SVGAGI.